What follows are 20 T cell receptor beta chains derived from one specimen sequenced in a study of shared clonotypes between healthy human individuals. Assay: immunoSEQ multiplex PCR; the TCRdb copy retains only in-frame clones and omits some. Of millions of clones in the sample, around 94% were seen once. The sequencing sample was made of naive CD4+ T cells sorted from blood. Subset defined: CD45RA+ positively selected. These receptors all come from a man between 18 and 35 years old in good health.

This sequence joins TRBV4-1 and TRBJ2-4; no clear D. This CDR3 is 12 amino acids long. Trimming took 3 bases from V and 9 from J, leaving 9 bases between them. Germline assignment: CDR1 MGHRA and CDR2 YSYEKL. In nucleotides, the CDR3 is TGCGCCAGCAGCCAGCCTATCGGCATTCAGTACTTC. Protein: CASSQPIGIQYF.

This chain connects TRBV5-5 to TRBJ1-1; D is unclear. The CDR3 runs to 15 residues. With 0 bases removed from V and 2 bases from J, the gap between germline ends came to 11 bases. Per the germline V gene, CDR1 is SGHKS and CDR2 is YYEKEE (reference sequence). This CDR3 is CASSLEGRSNTEAFF. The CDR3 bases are TGTGCCAGCAGCTTGGAGGGCAGGTCAAACACTGAAGCTTTCTTT. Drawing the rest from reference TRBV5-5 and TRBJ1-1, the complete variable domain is DAGVTQSPTHLIKTRGQQVTLRCSPISGHKSVSWYQQVLGQGPQFIFQYYEKEERGRGNFPDRFSARQFPNYSSELNVNALLLGDSALYLCASSLEGRSNTEAFFGQGTRLTVV.

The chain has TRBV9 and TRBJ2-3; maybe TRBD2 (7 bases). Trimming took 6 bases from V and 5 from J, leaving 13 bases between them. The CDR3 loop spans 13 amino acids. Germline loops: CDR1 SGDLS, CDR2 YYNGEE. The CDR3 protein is CASNPGGLDTQYF. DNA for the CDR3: TGTGCCAGCAATCCGGGGGGCCTAGATACGCAGTATTTT. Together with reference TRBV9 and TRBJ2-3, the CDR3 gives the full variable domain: DSGVTQTPKHLITATGQRVTLRCSPRSGDLSVYWYQQSLDQGLQFLIQYYNGEERAKGNILERFSAQQFPDLHSELNLSSLELGDSALYFCASNPGGLDTQYFGPGTRLTVL.

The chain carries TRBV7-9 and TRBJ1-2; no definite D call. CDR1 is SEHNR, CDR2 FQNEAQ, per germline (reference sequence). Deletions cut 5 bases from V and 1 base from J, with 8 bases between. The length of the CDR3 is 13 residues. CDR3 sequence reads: CASSLDFNYGYTF. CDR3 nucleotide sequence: TGTGCCAGCAGCCTCGACTTTAACTATGGCTACACCTTC.

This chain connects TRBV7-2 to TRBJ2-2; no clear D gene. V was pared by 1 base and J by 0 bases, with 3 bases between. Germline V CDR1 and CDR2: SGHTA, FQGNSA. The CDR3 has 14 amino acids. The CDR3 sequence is CASSLGANTGELFF. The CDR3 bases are TGTGCCAGCAGCTTAGGCGCGAACACCGGGGAGCTGTTTTTT. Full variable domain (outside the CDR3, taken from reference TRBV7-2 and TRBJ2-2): GAGVSQSPSNKVTEKGKDVELRCDPISGHTALYWYRQSLGQGLEFLIYFQGNSAPDKSGLPSDRFSAERTGGSVSTLTIQRTQQEDSAVYLCASSLGANTGELFFGEGSRLTVL.

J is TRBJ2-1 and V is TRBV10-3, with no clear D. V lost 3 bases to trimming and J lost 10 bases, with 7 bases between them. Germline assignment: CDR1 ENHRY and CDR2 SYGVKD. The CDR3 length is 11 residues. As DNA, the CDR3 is TGTGCCATCAGTGAAACGTACGAGCAGTTCTTC. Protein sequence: CAISETYEQFF.

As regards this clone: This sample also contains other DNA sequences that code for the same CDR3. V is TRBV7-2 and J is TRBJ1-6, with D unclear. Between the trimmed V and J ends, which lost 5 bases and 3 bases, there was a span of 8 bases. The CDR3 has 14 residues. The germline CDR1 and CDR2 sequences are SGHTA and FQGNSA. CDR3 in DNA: TGTGCCAGCAGCCCGGGAAGCTATAATTCACCCCTCCACTTT. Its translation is CASSPGSYNSPLHF.

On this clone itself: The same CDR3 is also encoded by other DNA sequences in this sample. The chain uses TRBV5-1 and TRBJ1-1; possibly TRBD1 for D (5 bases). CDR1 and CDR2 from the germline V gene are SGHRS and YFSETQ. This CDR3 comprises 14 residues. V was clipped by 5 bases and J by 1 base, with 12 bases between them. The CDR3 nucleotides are TGCGCCAGCAGACCTGGGACTGGGAACACTGAAGCTTTCTTT. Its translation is CASRPGTGNTEAFF.

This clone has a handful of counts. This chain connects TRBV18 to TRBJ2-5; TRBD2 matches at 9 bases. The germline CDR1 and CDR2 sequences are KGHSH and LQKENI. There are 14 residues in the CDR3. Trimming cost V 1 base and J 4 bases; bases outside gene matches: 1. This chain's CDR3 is CASSPRTSVETQYF. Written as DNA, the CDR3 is TGTGCCAGCTCACCACGGACTAGCGTAGAGACCCAGTACTTC.

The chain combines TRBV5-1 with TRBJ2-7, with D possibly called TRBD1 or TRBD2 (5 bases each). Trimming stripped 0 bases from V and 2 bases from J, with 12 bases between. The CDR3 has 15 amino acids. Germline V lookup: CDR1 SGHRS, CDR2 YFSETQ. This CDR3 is CASSLEAGTTYEQYF. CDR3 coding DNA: TGCGCCAGCAGCTTGGAAGCAGGGACCACCTACGAGCAGTACTTC.

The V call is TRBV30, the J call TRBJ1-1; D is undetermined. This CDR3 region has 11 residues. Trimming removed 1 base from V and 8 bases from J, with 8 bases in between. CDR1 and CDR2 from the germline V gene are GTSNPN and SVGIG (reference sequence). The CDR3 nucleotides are TGTGCCTGGAGTGCTGCTCGAGAAGCTTTCTTT. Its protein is CAWSAAREAFF. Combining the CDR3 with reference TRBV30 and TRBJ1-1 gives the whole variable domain SQTIHQWPATLVQPVGSPLSLECTVEGTSNPNLYWYRQAAGRGLQLLFYSVGIGQISSEVPQNLSASRPQDRQFILSSKKLLLSDSGFYLCAWSAAREAFFGQGTRLTVV.

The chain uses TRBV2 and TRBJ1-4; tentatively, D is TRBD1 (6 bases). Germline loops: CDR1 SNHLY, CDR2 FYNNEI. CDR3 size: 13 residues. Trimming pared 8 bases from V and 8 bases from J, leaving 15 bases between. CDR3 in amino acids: CASRGQPGEKLFF. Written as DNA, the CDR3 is TGTGCCAGCCGAGGACAGCCCGGAGAAAAACTGTTTTTT.

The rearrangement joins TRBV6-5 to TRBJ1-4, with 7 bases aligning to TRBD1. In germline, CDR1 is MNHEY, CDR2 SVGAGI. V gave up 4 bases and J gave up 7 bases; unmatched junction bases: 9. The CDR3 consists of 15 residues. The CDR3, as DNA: TGTGCCAGCAGTTTCAACAGGGGCTTCGGTGAAAAACTGTTTTTT. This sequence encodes CASSFNRGFGEKLFF.

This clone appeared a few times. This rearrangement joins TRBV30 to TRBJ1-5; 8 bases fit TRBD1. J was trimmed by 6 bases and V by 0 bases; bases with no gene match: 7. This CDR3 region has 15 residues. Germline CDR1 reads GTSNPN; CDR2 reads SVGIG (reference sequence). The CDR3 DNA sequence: TGTGCCTGGAGTGTACAACAGGGGGTCGGTCAGCCCCAGCATTTT. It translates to CAWSVQQGVGQPQHF.

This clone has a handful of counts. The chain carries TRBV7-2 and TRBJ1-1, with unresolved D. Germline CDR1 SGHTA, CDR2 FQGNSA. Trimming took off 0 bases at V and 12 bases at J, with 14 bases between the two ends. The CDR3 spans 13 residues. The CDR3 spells CASSLAGSESTFF. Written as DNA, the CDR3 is TGTGCCAGCAGCTTAGCTGGTAGCGAAAGTACTTTCTTT.

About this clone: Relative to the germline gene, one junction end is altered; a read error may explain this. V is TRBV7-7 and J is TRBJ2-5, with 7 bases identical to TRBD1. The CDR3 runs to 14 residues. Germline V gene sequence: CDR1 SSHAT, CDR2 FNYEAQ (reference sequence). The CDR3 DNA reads TGTGCTAGCAGCCAAACAGGGGCCCAAGAGACCCAGTACTTC. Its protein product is CASSQTGAQETQYF.

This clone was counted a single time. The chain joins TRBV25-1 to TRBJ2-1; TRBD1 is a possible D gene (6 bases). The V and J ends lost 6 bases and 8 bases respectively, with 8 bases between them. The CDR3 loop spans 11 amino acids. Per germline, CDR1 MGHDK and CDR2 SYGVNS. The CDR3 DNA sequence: TGTGCCAGCAGAAGACAGGATGAGCAGTTCTTC. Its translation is CASRRQDEQFF.

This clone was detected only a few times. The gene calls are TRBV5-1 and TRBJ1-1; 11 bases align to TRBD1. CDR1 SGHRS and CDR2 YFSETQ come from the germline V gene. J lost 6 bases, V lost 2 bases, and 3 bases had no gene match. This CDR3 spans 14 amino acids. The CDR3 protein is CASSFPGQGAEAFF. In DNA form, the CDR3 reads TGCGCCAGCAGCTTTCCGGGACAGGGGGCTGAAGCTTTCTTT.

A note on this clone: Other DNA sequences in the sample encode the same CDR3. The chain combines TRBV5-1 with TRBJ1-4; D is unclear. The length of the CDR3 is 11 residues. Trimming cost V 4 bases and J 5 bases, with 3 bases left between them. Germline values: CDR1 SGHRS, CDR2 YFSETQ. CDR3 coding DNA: TGCGCCAGCAGCCTCAATGAAAAACTGTTTTTT. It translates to CASSLNEKLFF.

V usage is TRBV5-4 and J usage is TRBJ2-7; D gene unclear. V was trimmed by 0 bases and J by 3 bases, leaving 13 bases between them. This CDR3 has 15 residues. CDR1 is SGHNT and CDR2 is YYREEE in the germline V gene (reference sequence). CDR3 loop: CASSLDLTPIYEQYF. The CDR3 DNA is TGTGCCAGCAGCTTGGACCTTACCCCCATCTACGAGCAGTACTTC.